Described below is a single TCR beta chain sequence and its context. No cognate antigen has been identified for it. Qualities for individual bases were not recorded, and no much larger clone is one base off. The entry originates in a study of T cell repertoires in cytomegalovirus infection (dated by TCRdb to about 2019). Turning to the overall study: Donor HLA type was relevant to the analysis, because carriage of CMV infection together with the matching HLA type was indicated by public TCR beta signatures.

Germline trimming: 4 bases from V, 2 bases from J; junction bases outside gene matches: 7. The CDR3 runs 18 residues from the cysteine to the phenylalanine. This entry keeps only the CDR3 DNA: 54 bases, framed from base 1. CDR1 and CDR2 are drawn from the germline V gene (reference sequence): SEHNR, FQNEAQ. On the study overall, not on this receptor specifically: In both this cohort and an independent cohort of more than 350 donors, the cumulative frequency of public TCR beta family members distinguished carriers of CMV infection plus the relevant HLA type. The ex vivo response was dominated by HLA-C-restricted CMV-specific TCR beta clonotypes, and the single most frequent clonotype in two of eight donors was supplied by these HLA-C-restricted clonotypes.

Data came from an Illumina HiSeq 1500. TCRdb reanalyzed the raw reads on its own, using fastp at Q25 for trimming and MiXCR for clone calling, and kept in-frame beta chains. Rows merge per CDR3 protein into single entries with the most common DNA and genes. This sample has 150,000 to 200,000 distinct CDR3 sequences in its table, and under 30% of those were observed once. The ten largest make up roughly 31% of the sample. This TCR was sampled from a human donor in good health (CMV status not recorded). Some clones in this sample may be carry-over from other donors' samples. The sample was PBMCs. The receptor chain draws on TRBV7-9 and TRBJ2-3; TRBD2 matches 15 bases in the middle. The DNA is TGTGCCAGCAGCTCGCGGACTAGCGGGGGGGTTACCACAGATACGCAGTATTTT. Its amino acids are CASSSRTSGGVTTDTQYF.